This TCR beta chain was identified during a study of blood T cell repertoires in COVID-19. The data were produced by immunoSEQ multiplex PCR, yet TCRdb's version contains in-frame clones alone and is incomplete. Of 90,000 to 130,000 clones listed, over 80% are singletons. The sample holds a few counts of this clone. Trimming cost V 4 bases and J 6 bases, with 16 bases left between them. This CDR3 is built from 15 residues. CDR1 and CDR2 (germline): SGDLS, YYNGEE. This sequence was found in a woman in her 70s with acute or convalescent COVID-19. The sequenced sample was peripheral blood. The J gene is TRBJ2-2, the V gene TRBV9; weak D call: TRBD1 (6 bases). The CDR3 spells CASSTTGTNPGELFF. DNA of the CDR3: TGTGCCAGCAGCACAACCGGGACAAACCCCGGGGAGCTGTTTTTT.